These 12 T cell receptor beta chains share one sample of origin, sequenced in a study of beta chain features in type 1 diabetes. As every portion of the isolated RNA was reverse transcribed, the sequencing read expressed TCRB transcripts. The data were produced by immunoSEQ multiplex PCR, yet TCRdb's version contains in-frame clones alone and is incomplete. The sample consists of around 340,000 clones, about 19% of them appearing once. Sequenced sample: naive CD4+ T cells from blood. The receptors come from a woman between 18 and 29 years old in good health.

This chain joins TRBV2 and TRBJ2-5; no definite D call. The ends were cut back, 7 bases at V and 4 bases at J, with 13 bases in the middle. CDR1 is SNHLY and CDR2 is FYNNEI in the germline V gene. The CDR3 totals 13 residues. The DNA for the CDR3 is TGTGCCAGCAACCGAGTAGAGCGAGAGACCCAGTACTTC. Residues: CASNRVERETQYF.

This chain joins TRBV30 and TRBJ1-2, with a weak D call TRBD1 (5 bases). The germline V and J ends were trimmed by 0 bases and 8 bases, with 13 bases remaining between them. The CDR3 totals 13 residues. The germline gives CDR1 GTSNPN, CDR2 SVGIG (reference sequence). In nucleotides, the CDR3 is TGTGCCTGGAGTGTACAAACAGGTGAAGGCTACACCTTC. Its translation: CAWSVQTGEGYTF.

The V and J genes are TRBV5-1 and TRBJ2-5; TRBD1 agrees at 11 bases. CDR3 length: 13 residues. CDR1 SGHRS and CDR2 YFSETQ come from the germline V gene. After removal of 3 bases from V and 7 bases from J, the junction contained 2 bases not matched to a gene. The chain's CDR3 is CASSSGQGGTQYF. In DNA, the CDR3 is TGCGCCAGCAGCTCGGGACAGGGGGGGACCCAGTACTTC.

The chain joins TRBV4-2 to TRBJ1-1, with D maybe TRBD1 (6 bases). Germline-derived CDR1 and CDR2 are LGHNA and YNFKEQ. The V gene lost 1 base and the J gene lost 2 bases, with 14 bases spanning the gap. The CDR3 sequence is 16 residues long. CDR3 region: CASSQGRQAINTEAFF. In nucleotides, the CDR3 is TGTGCCAGCAGCCAAGGAAGACAGGCGATTAACACTGAAGCTTTCTTT.

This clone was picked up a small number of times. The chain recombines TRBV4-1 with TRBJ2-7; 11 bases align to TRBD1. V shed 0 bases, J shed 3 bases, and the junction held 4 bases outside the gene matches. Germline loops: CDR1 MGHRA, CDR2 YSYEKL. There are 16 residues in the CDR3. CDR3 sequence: CASSQDPGQGGYEQYF. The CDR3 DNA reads TGCGCCAGCAGCCAAGATCCGGGACAGGGGGGCTACGAGCAGTACTTC.

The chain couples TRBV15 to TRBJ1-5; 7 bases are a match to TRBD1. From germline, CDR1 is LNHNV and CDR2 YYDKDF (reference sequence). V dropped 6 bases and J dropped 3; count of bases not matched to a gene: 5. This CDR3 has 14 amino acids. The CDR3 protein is CATSRGQINQPQHF. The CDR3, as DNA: TGTGCCACCAGTAGGGGACAGATCAATCAGCCCCAGCATTTT.

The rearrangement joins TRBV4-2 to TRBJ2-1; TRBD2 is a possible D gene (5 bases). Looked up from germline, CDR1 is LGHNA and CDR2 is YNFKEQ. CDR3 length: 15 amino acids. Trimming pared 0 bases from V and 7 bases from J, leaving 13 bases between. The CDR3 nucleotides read TGTGCCAGCAGCCAAGATGATGGGAGTCAGAATGAGCAGTTCTTC. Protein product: CASSQDDGSQNEQFF.

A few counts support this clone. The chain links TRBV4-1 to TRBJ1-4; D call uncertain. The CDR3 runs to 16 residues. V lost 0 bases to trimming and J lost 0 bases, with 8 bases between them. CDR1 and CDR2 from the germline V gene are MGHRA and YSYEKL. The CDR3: CASSQEAGSTNEKLFF. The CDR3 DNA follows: TGCGCCAGCAGCCAAGAGGCGGGGTCAACTAATGAAAAACTGTTTTTT.

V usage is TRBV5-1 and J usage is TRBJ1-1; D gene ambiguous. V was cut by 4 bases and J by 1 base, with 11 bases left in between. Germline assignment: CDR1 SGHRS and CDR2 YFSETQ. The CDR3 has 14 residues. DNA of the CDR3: TGCGCCAGCAGCGACGGCGGGTGGAACACTGAAGCTTTCTTT. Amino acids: CASSDGGWNTEAFF. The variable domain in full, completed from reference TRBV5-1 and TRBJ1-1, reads KAGVTQTPRYLIKTRGQQVTLSCSPISGHRSVSWYQQTPGQGLQFLFEYFSETQRNKGNFPGRFSGRQFSNSRSEMNVSTLELGDSALYLCASSDGGWNTEAFFGQGTRLTVV.

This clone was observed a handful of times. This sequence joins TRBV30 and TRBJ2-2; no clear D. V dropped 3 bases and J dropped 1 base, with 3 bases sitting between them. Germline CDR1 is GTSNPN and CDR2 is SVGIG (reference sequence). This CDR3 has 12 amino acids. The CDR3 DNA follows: TGTGCCTGGAGCTTGAACACCGGGGAGCTGTTTTTT. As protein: CAWSLNTGELFF. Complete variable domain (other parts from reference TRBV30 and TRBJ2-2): SQTIHQWPATLVQPVGSPLSLECTVEGTSNPNLYWYRQAAGRGLQLLFYSVGIGQISSEVPQNLSASRPQDRQFILSSKKLLLSDSGFYLCAWSLNTGELFFGEGSRLTVL.

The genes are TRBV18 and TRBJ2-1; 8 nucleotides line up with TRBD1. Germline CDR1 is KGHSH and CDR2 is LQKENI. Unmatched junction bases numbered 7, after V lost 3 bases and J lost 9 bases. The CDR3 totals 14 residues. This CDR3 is CASSPDQGAIEQFF. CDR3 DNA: TGTGCCAGCTCACCTGATCAGGGGGCCATTGAGCAGTTCTTC.

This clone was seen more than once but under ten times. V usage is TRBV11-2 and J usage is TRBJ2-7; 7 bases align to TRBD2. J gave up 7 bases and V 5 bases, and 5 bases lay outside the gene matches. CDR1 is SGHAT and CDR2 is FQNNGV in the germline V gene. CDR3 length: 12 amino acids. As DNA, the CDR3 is TGTGCCAGCAGCCCCCCCGGGGGGGAGCAGTACTTC. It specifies CASSPPGGEQYF.